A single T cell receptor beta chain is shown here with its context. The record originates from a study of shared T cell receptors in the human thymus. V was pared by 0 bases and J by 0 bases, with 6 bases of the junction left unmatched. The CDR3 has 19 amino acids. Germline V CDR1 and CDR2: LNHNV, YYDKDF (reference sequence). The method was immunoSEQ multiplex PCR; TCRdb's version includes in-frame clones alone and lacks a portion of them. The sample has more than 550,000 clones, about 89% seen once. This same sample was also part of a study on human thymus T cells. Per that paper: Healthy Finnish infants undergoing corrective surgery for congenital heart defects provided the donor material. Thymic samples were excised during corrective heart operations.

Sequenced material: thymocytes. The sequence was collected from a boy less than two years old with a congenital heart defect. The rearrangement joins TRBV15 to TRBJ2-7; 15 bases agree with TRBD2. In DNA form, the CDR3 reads TGTGCCACCAGCAGAGATGGACTAGCGGGAGGGCCAAGCTCCTACGAGCAGTACTTC. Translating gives CATSRDGLAGGPSSYEQYF.